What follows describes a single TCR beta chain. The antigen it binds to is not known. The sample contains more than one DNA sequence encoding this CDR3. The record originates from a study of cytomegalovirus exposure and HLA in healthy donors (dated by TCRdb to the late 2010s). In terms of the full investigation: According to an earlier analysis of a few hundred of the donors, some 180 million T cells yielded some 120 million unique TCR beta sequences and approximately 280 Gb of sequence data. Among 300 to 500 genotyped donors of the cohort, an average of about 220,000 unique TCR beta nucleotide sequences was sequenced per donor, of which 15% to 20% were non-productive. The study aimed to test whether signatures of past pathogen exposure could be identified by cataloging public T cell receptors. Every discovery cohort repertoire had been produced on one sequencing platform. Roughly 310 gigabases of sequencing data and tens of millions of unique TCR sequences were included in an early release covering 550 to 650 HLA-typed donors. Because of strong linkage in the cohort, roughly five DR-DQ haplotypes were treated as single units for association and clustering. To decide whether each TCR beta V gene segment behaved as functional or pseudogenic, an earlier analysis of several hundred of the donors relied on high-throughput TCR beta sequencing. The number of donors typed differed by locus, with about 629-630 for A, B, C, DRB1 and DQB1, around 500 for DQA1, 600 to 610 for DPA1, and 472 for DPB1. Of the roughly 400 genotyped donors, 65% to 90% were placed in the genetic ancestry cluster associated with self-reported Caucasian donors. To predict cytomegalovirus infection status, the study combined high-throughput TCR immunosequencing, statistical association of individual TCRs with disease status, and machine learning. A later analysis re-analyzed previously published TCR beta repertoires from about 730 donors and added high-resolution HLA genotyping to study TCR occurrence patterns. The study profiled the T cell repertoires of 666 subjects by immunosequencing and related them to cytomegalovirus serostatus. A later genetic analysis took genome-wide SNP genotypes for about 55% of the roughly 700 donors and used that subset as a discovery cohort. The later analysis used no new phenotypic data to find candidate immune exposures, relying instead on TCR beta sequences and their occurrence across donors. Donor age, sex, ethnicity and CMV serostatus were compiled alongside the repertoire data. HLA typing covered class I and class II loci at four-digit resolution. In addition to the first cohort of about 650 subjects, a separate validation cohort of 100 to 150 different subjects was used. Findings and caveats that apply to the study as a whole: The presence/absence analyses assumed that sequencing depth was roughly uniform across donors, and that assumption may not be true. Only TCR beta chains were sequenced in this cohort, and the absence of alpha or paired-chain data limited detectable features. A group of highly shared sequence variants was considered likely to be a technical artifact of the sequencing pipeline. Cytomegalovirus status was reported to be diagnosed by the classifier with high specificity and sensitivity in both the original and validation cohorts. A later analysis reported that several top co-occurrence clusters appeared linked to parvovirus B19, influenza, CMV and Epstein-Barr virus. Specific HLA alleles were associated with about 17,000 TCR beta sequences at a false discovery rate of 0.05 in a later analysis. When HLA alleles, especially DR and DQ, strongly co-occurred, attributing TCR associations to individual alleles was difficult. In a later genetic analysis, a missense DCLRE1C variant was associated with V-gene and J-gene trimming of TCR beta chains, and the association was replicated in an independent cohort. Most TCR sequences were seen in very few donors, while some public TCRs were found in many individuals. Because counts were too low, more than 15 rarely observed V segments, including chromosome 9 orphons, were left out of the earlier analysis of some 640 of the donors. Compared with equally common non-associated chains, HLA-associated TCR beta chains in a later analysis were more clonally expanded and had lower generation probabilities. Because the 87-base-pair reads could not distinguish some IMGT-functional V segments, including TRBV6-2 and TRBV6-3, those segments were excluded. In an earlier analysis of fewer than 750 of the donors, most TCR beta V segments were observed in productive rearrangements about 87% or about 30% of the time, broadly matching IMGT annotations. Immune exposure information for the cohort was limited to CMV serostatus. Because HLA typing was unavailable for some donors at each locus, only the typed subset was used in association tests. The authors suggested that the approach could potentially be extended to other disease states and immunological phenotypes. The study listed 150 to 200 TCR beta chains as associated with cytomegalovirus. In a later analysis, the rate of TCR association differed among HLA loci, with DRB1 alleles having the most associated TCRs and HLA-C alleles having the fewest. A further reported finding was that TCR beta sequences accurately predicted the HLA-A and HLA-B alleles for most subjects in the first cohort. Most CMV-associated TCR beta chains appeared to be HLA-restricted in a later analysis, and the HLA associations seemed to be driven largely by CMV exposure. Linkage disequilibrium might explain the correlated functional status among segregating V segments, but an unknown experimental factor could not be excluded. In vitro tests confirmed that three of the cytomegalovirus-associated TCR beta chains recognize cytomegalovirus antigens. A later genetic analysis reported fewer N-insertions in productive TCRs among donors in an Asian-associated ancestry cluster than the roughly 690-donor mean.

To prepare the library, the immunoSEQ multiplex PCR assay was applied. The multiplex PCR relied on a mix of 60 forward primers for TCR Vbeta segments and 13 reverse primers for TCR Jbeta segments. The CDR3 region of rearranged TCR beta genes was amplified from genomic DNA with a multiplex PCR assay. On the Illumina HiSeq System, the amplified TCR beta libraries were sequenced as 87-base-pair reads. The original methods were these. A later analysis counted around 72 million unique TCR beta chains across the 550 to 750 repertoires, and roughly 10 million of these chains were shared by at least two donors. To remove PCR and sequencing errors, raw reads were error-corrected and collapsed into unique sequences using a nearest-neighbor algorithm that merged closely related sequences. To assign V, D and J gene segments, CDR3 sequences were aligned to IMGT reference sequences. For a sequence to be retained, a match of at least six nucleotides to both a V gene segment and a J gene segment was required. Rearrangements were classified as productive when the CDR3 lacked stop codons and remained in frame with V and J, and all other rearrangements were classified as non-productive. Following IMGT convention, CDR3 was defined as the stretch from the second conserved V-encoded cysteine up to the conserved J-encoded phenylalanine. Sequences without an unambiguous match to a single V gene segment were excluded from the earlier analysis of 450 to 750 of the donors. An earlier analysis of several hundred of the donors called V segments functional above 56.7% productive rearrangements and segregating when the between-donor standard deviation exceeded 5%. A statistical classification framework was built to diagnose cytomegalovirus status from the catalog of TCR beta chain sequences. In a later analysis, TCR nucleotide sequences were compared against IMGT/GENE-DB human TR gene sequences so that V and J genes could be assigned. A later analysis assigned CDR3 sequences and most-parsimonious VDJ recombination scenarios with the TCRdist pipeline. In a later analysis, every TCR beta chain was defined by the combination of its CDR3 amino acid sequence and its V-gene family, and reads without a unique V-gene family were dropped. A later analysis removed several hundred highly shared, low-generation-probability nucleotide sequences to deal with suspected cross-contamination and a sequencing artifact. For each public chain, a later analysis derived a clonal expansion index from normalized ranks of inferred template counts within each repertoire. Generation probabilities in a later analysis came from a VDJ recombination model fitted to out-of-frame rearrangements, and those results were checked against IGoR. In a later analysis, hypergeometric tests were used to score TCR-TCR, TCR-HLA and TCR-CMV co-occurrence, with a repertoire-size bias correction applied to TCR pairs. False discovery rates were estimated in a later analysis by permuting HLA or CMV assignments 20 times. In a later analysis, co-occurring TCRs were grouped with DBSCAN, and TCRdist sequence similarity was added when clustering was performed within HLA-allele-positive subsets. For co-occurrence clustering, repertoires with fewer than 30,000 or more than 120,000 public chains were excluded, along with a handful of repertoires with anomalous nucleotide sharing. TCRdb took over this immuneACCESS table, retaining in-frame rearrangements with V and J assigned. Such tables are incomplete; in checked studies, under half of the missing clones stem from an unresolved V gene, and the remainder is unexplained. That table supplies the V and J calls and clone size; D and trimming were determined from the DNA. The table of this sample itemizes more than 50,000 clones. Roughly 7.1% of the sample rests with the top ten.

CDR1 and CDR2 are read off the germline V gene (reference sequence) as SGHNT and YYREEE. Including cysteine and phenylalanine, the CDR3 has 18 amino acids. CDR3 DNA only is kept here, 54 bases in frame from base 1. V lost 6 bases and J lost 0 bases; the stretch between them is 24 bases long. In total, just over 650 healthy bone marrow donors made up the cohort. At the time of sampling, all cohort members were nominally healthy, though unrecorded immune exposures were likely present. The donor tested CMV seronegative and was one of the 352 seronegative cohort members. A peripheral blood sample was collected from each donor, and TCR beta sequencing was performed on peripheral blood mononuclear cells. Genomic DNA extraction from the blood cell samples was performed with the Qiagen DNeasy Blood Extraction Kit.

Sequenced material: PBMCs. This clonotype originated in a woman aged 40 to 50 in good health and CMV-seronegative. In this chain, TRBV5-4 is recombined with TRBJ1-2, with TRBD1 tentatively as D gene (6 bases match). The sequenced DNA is TGTGCCAGCACCCACGACTTAAAGGACAGACCTTCTAACTATGGCTACACCTTC. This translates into CASTHDLKDRPSNYGYTF.